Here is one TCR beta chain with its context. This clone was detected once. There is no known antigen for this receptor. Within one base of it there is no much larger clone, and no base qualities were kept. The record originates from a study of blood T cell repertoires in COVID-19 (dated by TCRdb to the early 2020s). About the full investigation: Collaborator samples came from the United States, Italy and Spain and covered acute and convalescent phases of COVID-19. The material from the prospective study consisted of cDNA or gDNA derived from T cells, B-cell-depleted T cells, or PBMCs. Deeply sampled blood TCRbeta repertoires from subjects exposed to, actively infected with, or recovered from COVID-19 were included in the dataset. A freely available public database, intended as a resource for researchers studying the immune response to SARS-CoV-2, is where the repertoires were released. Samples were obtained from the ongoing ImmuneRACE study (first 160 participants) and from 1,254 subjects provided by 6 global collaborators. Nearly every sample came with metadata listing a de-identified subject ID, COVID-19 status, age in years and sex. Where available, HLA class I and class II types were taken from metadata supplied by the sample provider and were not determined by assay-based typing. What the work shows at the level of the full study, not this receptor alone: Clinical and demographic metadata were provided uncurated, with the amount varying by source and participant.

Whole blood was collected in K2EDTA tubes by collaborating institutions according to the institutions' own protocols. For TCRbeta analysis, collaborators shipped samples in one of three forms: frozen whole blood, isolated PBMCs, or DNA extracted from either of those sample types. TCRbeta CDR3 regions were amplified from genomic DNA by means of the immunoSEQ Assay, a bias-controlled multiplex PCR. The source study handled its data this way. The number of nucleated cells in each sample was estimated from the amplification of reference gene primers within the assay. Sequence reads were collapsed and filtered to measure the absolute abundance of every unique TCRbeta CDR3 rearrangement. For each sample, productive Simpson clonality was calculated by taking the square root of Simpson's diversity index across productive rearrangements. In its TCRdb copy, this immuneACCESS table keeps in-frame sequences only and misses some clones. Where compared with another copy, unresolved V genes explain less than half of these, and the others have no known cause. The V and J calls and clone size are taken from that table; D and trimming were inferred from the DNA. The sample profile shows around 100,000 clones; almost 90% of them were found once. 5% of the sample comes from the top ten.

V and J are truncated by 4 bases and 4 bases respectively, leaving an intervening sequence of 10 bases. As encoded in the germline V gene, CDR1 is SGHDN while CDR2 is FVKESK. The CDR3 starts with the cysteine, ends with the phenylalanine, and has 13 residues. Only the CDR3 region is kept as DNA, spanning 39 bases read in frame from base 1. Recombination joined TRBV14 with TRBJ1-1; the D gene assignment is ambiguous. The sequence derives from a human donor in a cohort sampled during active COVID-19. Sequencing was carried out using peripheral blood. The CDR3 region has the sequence CASSLTKFTEAFF. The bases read TGTGCCAGCAGCCTCACAAAATTCACTGAAGCTTTCTTT.